Below are 3 T cell receptor beta chains sequenced from a single sample in a study of response to subunit inactivated influenza vaccine. Each CDR3 protein gets one entry after TCRdb re-called the RT-PCR reads with MiXCR. The sample records under 500,000 distinct CDR3 sequences, approximately 9.9% being singletons. This specimen was PBMCs from blood, taken 45 days after vaccination. All receptors come from a man aged 50-60 years who received an inactivated influenza vaccine.

This clonotype was counted between two and nine times. The V gene is TRBV6-1, the J gene TRBJ2-7, with 9 bases lining up with TRBD2. Unmatched junction bases numbered 9, after V lost 2 bases and J lost 7 bases. Germline V CDR1 and CDR2: MNHNS, SASEGT. This CDR3 is built from 15 residues. The CDR3 bases are TGTGCCAGCAGTGAACTTGATAGCGGGAGATCGGAGCAGTACTTC. Translation gives CASSELDSGRSEQYF.

V is TRBV9 and J is TRBJ1-1; the D gene is possibly TRBD1 (5 bases). This CDR3 spans 13 amino acids. Per the germline V gene, CDR1 is SGDLS and CDR2 is YYNGEE. Trimming cost V 0 bases and J 3 bases, with 6 bases left between them. CDR3 region: CASSVGGDTEAFF. The DNA of the CDR3 is TGTGCCAGCAGCGTAGGGGGGGACACTGAAGCTTTCTTT.

V gene TRBV12-3 or TRBV12-4 combines with J gene TRBJ2-7, with D possibly TRBD1 on 7 matching bases. V was trimmed by 6 bases and J by 0 bases, leaving 15 bases between them. The CDR3 has 15 amino acids. The CDR3 loop is CASRGGQPSSYEQYF. CDR3 coding DNA: TGTGCCAGCAGGGGGGGACAGCCCAGCTCCTACGAGCAGTACTTC.